A single sample gave rise to the 19 T cell receptor beta chains below, sequenced in a study of T cell clones after liver transplantation. Only in-frame clones appear in the TCRdb table, and some are missing; sequencing was by immunoSEQ multiplex PCR. The sample holds tens of thousands of clones, around 70% seen once. The sequences come from CD4+ T cells from blood, collected at the roughly 15-month timepoint. The receptors shown here come from a human patient who received a liver transplant. Among the T cells, some may be from the graft donor.

Here the CDR3 reads CASSLDRSFLLSPEAFF. The CDR3 DNA sequence: TGTGCCAGCAGCTTAGATAGGAGTTTTCTTCTGAGCCCTGAAGCTTTCTTT. This chain uses TRBV7-8 with TRBJ1-1; no clear D gene. Germline CDR1 SGHVS, CDR2 FQNEAQ. The CDR3 has 17 residues. V was clipped by 1 base and J by 6 bases, with 21 bases between them.

The chain joins TRBV15 to TRBJ2-1, with D tentatively TRBD2 (6 bases). The V and J ends lost 1 base and 6 bases respectively, with 10 bases between them. This CDR3 is built from 14 residues. Germline V gives CDR1 LNHNV, CDR2 YYDKDF (reference sequence). CDR3 loop: CATSRGDSLNEQFF. As DNA, the CDR3 is TGTGCCACCAGCAGAGGGGACTCACTCAATGAGCAGTTCTTC.

V usage is TRBV27 and J usage is TRBJ2-3; tentatively, D is TRBD2 (5 bases). Per the germline V gene, CDR1 is MNHEY and CDR2 is SMNVEV (reference sequence). V gave up 5 bases and J gave up 2 bases, with 14 bases separating them. This CDR3 is built from 15 residues. The CDR3 DNA is TGTGCCAGCAGTCCCGGGGTGTACAACACAGATACGCAGTATTTT. This sequence encodes CASSPGVYNTDTQYF.

In its sample, this clone was seen once. This chain connects TRBV25-1 to TRBJ1-2, with D tentatively TRBD1 (6 bases). The length of the CDR3 is 13 residues. The ends were cut back, 5 bases at V and 3 bases at J, with 10 bases in the middle. Germline CDR1 reads MGHDK; CDR2 reads SYGVNS. The CDR3 sequence is CASSKGGDYGYTF. The CDR3 DNA reads as TGTGCCAGCAGTAAAGGGGGTGACTATGGCTACACCTTC.

This clone has just a few counts. This chain links TRBV4-1 with TRBJ1-6, with unresolved D. The CDR3 totals 13 residues. V lost 1 base and J lost 6, with 4 bases in between. Germline V gene sequence: CDR1 MGHRA, CDR2 YSYEKL. The CDR3: CASSQGFNSPLHF. The CDR3 DNA reads as TGCGCCAGCAGCCAAGGCTTTAATTCACCCCTCCACTTT.

This clone was seen more than once but under ten times. This chain uses TRBV7-9 with TRBJ2-2; 10 bases line up with TRBD2. The V gene's germline CDR1 is SEHNR and CDR2 FQNEAQ (reference sequence). This CDR3 has 15 residues. V was clipped by 6 bases and J by 6 bases; unmatched bases: 7. CDR3 coding DNA: TGTGCCAGCAGTTCAAGCGGGAGGGCCTCCGGGGAGCTGTTTTTT. Its protein product is CASSSSGRASGELFF.

The chain has TRBV5-1 and TRBJ1-2; D gene ambiguous. The CDR3 runs to 13 residues. Per germline, CDR1 SGHRS and CDR2 YFSETQ. With 0 bases removed from V and 2 bases from J, the gap between germline ends came to 5 bases. The CDR3 DNA reads TGCGCCAGCAGCTTGGCAGACAACTATGGCTACACCTTC. Translating gives CASSLADNYGYTF.

The rearrangement links TRBV7-9 to TRBJ1-1; D is undetermined. Per germline, CDR1 SEHNR and CDR2 FQNEAQ (reference sequence). Trimming removed 4 bases at V and 3 bases at J, with 9 bases between. CDR3 size: 13 residues. The DNA for the CDR3 is TGTGCCAGCAGCTCCGAGTATGACACTGAAGCTTTCTTT. Protein: CASSSEYDTEAFF.

The J gene is TRBJ2-7, the V gene TRBV18; perhaps TRBD2 as D (6 bases). The V gene's germline CDR1 is KGHSH and CDR2 LQKENI. The CDR3 totals 13 residues. V lost 0 bases and J 5 bases, leaving 8 bases between the germline ends. CDR3 coding DNA: TGTGCCAGCTCACCACCGGGAGGCGACGAGCAGTACTTC. It translates to CASSPPGGDEQYF.

This clone was counted between two and nine times. The rearrangement links TRBV7-9 to TRBJ2-7; D remains unclear. This CDR3 spans 14 amino acids. CDR1 and CDR2 (germline): SEHNR, FQNEAQ (reference sequence). V gave up 3 bases and J gave up 0 bases, with 9 bases separating them. In DNA form, the CDR3 reads TGTGCCAGCAGCTTCGGTCCGAGCTCCTACGAGCAGTACGTC. It translates to CASSFGPSSYEQYV.

The J gene is TRBJ1-1, the V gene TRBV7-2; D not resolved. The CDR3 contains 14 residues. With 0 bases removed from V and 5 bases from J, the gap between germline ends came to 10 bases. Germline values: CDR1 SGHTA, CDR2 FQGNSA. CDR3 loop: CASSLAMTRTEAFF. The CDR3, as DNA: TGTGCCAGCAGCTTAGCTATGACGAGGACTGAAGCTTTCTTT.

The sample holds a few counts of this clone. The CDR3 DNA sequence: TGTGCCAGCAGTGAGTGGGGGACTGAAGCTTTCTTT. Residues: CASSEWGTEAFF. The chain uses TRBV6-1 and TRBJ1-1, with D perhaps matching TRBD1 (5 bases). The CDR3 contains 12 residues. V lost 3 bases and J lost 5, with 7 bases in between. Germline V gives CDR1 MNHNS, CDR2 SASEGT.

V is TRBV7-8 and J is TRBJ2-2, with TRBD2 identical over 11 bases. Trimming cost V 1 base and J 6 bases; bases outside gene matches: 10. The CDR3 consists of 18 residues. Germline V gives CDR1 SGHVS, CDR2 FQNEAQ. The CDR3 spells CASSLGKTSGSFSGELFF. The CDR3 nucleotides are TGTGCCAGCAGCTTAGGAAAAACTAGCGGGAGTTTCTCCGGGGAGCTGTTTTTT. Drawing the rest from reference TRBV7-8 and TRBJ2-2, the complete variable domain is GAGVSQSPRYKVAKRGQDVALRCDPISGHVSLFWYQQALGQGPEFLTYFQNEAQLDKSGLPSDRFFAERPEGSVSTLKIQRTQQEDSAVYLCASSLGKTSGSFSGELFFGEGSRLTVL.

The CDR3: CASSPKRGENTEAFF. As DNA, the CDR3 is TGTGCCAGCAGCCCGAAAAGGGGGGAGAACACTGAAGCTTTCTTT. This chain joins TRBV11-2 and TRBJ1-1, with D tentatively TRBD1 (6 bases). The V end was cut by 5 bases, the J end by 1 base, with 14 bases between. Germline CDR1 and CDR2: SGHAT and FQNNGV. There are 15 residues in the CDR3.

The rearrangement uses TRBV28 and TRBJ2-1; 11 nucleotides line up with TRBD2. Germline CDR1 and CDR2: MDHEN and SYDVKM. The CDR3 totals 19 residues. The junction had 13 bases not matched to a gene; V was cut back by 6 bases and J by 0 bases. CDR3 protein: CASSSTGLAGLSSYNEQFF. The CDR3 bases are TGTGCCAGCAGCTCAACCGGACTAGCGGGCCTGAGCTCCTACAATGAGCAGTTCTTC.

Here the CDR3 DNA reads TGCGCCAGCAGCCGTAGACAGACAGACTATAATTCACCCCTCCACTTT. Its translation is CASSRRQTDYNSPLHF. This chain uses TRBV5-1 with TRBJ1-6, with D possibly TRBD1 on 5 matching bases. This CDR3 region has 16 residues. Trimming removed 4 bases from V and 3 bases from J, with 14 bases in between. The germline CDR1 and CDR2 sequences are SGHRS and YFSETQ.

This clone turned up a few times. The V gene is TRBV14, the J gene TRBJ2-1; D is unresolved. V was shortened by 4 bases and J by 0 bases, with 13 bases between the two germline ends. CDR1 is SGHDN and CDR2 is FVKESK in the germline V gene. This CDR3 has 16 amino acids. The CDR3: CASSLGPWGSYNEQFF. The DNA of the CDR3 is TGTGCCAGCAGCCTCGGCCCTTGGGGCTCCTACAATGAGCAGTTCTTC.

The V gene is TRBV9, the J gene TRBJ2-1; D may be TRBD1 or TRBD2 (5 bases each). Looked up from germline, CDR1 is SGDLS and CDR2 is YYNGEE. This CDR3 region has 14 residues. Trimming shortened V by 6 bases and J by 13 bases, and 23 bases separated the two germline ends. The CDR3 loop reads CASNLKPGAGGQFF. The CDR3 DNA is TGTGCCAGCAACCTGAAACCCGGGGCCGGCGGACAGTTCTTC.

In its sample, this clone was seen a few times. This chain uses TRBV6-5 with TRBJ1-1; tentatively, D is TRBD1 (6 bases). The CDR3 extends over 16 amino acids. The V end was cut by 6 bases, the J end by 1 base, with 18 bases between. The germline V gene encodes CDR1 MNHEY and CDR2 SVGAGI. In DNA, the CDR3 is TGTGCCAGCAGATACACAGGGTCGAGCGGGAACACTGAAGCTTTCTTT. Translating gives CASRYTGSSGNTEAFF.